The rows below give T cell receptor beta chains drawn from one sample of a study of early T cells in non-severe SARS-CoV-2 infection. TCRdb re-analysed the 5' RACE reads in MiXCR, keeping a single row per CDR3 protein. The table has some 55,000 distinct CDR3 sequences, over 10% seen once. The source material was whole blood. The origin of the receptors is an adult who was a healthcare worker with PCR-confirmed SARS-CoV-2 infection or an uninfected control (not recorded which). Each CDR3 is given with its conserved first and last residue. Fields, in order: D gene, CDR3 length, V gene, J gene, clone size, CDR3 protein, CDR3 DNA. A D gene is named only where the DNA matches it firmly. Expanded clones get a size class; other rows say once, few or many, or leave the size out.

.	13	TRBV20-1	TRBJ2-5	many	CSASRGAGKTQYF	TGCAGTGCTAGTCGCGGGGCCGGTAAGACCCAGTACTTC
.	14	TRBV19	TRBJ2-5	many	CASSLSGQQETQYF	TGTGCCAGTAGTCTTAGCGGTCAGCAAGAGACCCAGTACTTC
TRBD1	15	TRBV19	TRBJ2-2	many	CASSMGTGSPGELFF	TGTGCCAGTAGTATGGGGACAGGGTCCCCCGGGGAGCTGTTTTTT
.	16	TRBV30	TRBJ1-4	.	CAWRVLGLQANGKLFF	TGTGCCTGGAGAGTTTTGGGACTACAAGCTAATGGAAAACTGTTTTTT
.	15	TRBV24-1	TRBJ2-7	.	CATSDMPGSSCEQYF	TGTGCCACCAGTGATATGCCGGGAAGTTCATGTGAGCAGTACTTC
.	18	TRBV4-2	TRBJ2-3	many	CASSLGASKPTSTDTQYF	TGTGCCAGCAGCCTAGGGGCATCCAAACCTACTAGCACAGATACGCAGTATTTT
TRBD2	14	TRBV29-1	TRBJ2-1	once	CSSSGTSGNNEQFF	TGCAGCTCCTCCGGGACTAGCGGGAACAATGAGCAGTTCTTC
.	16	TRBV27	TRBJ2-3	few	CASSLSPASGTDTQYF	TGTGCCAGCAGTTTATCGCCGGCTAGCGGCACAGATACGCAGTATTTT
.	13	TRBV6-6	TRBJ2-1	.	CASSPDSYDEQFF	TGTGCCAGCAGCCCCGACTCCTACGATGAGCAGTTCTTC
TRBD2	16	TRBV20-1	TRBJ2-3	.	CSARDRTSARTDTQYF	TGCAGTGCTAGAGATCGGACTAGCGCCCGCACAGATACGCAGTATTTT
.	16	TRBV5-1	TRBJ2-7	many	CASSLGWGLARDEQYF	TGCGCCAGCAGCTTGGGCTGGGGACTCGCCCGTGATGAGCAGTACTTC
.	16	TRBV30	TRBJ1-3	many	CAWSPPTGHSGNTIYF	TGTGCCTGGAGTCCACCAACAGGGCACTCTGGAAACACCATATATTTT
TRBD1	19	TRBV11-2	TRBJ1-5	.	CASSSGGGARINSNQPQHF	TGTGCCAGCAGCTCCGGAGGGGGCGCCAGGATTAATAGCAATCAGCCCCAGCATTTT
.	14	TRBV27	TRBJ2-7	many	CASSRILGSYEQYF	TGTGCCAGCAGTCGAATACTCGGCTCCTACGAGCAGTACTTC
.	15	TRBV10-3	TRBJ2-5	.	CAISEGRETQETQYF	TGTGCCATCAGTGAGGGCAGGGAGACTCAAGAGACCCAGTACTTC
.	15	TRBV9	TRBJ2-7	many	CASSVSPFSSYEQYF	TGTGCCAGCAGCGTCTCCCCGTTTAGCTCCTACGAGCAGTACTTC
.	17	TRBV4-1	TRBJ1-1	.	CASSQDRSKGLNTEAFF	TGCGCCAGCAGCCAAGATCGGTCTAAAGGTCTGAACACTGAAGCTTTCTTT
.	11	TRBV7-9	TRBJ2-7	many	CASSLGLEQYF	TGTGCCAGCAGCCTGGGTCTAGAGCAGTACTTC
.	15	TRBV12-3/TRBV12-4	TRBJ2-2	.	CASSLNSPNTGELFF	TGTGCCAGCAGTTTAAACTCACCGAACACCGGGGAGCTGTTTTTT
TRBD2	10	TRBV29-1	TRBJ2-3	few	CSATSGRFYF	TGCAGCGCGACTAGCGGGAGGTTCTATTTT
.	14	TRBV10-2	TRBJ2-1	.	CASKGGHLSDEQFF	TGCGCCAGCAAGGGGGGACACCTTAGCGATGAGCAGTTCTTC
.	15	TRBV12-3/TRBV12-4	TRBJ1-6	many	CASSLAHQGHSPLHF	TGTGCCAGCAGTTTAGCCCACCAGGGGCACTCACCCCTCCACTTT
.	17	TRBV24-1	TRBJ2-1	.	CATSGGPRQALYNEQFF	TGTGCCACCAGTGGGGGCCCCCGACAGGCTCTCTACAATGAGCAGTTCTTC
TRBD1	16	TRBV5-5	TRBJ1-1	many	CASSWDSGNMNTEAFF	TGTGCCAGCAGCTGGGACAGTGGTAACATGAACACTGAAGCTTTCTTT
.	13	TRBV19	TRBJ2-5	few	CASSPRYQETQYF	TGTGCCAGTAGTCCCCGCTACCAAGAGACCCAGTACTTC
TRBD2	12	TRBV20-1	TRBJ2-3	many	CSAPKMGGTQYF	TGCAGTGCTCCCAAGATGGGGGGGACGCAGTATTTT
.	15	TRBV6-1	TRBJ1-1	many	CASSATTAMNTEAFF	TGTGCCAGCAGTGCAACGACAGCTATGAACACTGAAGCTTTCTTT
.	13	TRBV29-1	TRBJ2-3	.	CSVEMGDTDTQYF	TGCAGCGTTGAAATGGGGGACACAGATACGCAGTATTTT
.	17	TRBV11-3	TRBJ1-1	.	CASSLYRPEMGNTEAFF	TGTGCCAGCAGCTTATACAGACCGGAGATGGGTAACACTGAAGCTTTCTTT
.	12	TRBV7-2	TRBJ2-7	.	CASGAGSYEQYF	TGTGCCAGCGGGGCAGGATCCTACGAGCAGTACTTC
.	15	TRBV5-5	TRBJ1-5	many	CASSLASQVSWPQHF	TGTGCCAGCAGCTTGGCCTCGCAGGTCTCATGGCCCCAGCATTTT
.	15	TRBV19	TRBJ1-5	many	CASSMGIMVDQPQHF	TGTGCCAGTAGTATGGGAATAATGGTGGATCAGCCCCAGCATTTT
.	13	TRBV6-5	TRBJ2-1	few	CASRVRPGAEQFF	TGTGCCAGCAGAGTACGTCCGGGGGCAGAGCAGTTCTTC
TRBD2	14	TRBV29-1	TRBJ2-7	.	CSSLAGGPRYEQYF	TGCAGCTCCCTAGCGGGAGGGCCGAGGTACGAGCAGTACTTC
TRBD1	14	TRBV7-9	TRBJ1-3	many	CASSPGGYGNTIYF	TGTGCCAGCAGCCCAGGGGGTTATGGAAACACCATATATTTT
TRBD2	15	TRBV11-3	TRBJ2-5	many	CASSPLAEVGLTQYF	TGTGCCAGCAGCCCTCTAGCGGAGGTCGGGCTGACCCAGTACTTC
.	15	TRBV5-1	TRBJ1-6	few	CASSQAGKDNSPLHF	TGCGCCAGCAGCCAAGCCGGGAAAGATAATTCACCCCTCCACTTT
.	12	TRBV29-1	TRBJ2-3	few	CSVPDPVDTQYF	TGCAGCGTTCCGGATCCGGTGGATACGCAGTATTTT